This T cell receptor (beta chain) was captured by sequencing in a study of Ad26.COV2.S vaccination and SARS-CoV-2 variants (dated by TCRdb to the early 2020s). Looking at the study overall: Donors in the vaccine arm were drawn from COV1001, a multicentre, randomized, double-blind, placebo-controlled phase I-IIa trial testing Ad26.COV2.S in healthy adults. Ad26.COV2.S was given intramuscularly at 5x10^10 or 1x10^11 viral particles, as a single shot or as two shots 56 days apart. TCRbeta repertoire sequencing was used to assess the specificity and breadth of SARS-CoV-2-reactive T cell receptors after Ad26.COV2.S vaccination. A total of around 32 samples were included in the TCR-sequenced set, comprising around 20 Ad26.COV2.S vaccine recipients, 5 placebo recipients and 8 SARS-CoV-2 convalescent individuals. Participants in the trial were split at random into five groups of five each, receiving low-dose or high-dose Ad26.COV2.S once or twice, or else placebo on both occasions. Blinding of investigators to trial group allocation was maintained during experiments and outcome assessment. Here is what the overall study found, with its caveats: Non-spike TCR breadth was comparable between vaccine and placebo recipients, consistent with the vaccine containing only spike. According to the authors, total T cell responses may have been underestimated by the TCR breadth and depth analyses. Ad26.COV2.S recipients had higher spike-specific TCR breadth than placebo recipients (P = 0.0014). The study lacked the statistical power to compare responses across vaccine doses or regimens. After vaccination, substantial breadth of spike-specific CD8+ and CD4+ T cell responses was reported.

CDR3 length: 15 amino acids, cysteine to phenylalanine. The entry retains the CDR3 DNA only, 45 bases that are in frame from base 1. Ends trimmed: V by 4 bases, J by 6 bases; bases unmatched to a gene: 8. In the germline V gene, CDR1 corresponds to MGHRA and CDR2 to YSYEKL. As to this clone: Its antigen is unknown. Per-nucleotide qualities are absent, and no much larger clonotype sits a single base away.

The immunoSEQ Assay was the method used to sequence TCRbeta CDR3 regions. After extraction, genomic DNA underwent amplification by bias-controlled multiplex PCR, followed by high-throughput sequencing. The study's own analysis went as follows. To quantify the absolute abundance of each unique TCRbeta CDR3 region, sequences were collapsed and filtered. T cell fraction was estimated by normalizing TCRbeta template counts to usable DNA, which was measured by amplifying reference genes present in all nucleated cells. Repertoire TCRs were annotated as SARS-CoV-2-specific by exact matching of V gene, CDR3 amino acid sequence and J gene to a known reactive TCR set. MIRA supplied the reference SARS-CoV-2 TCR set, which was filtered for enrichment in COVID-19-positive ImmuneCODE repertoires so that public or cross-reactive TCRs were removed. Drawing on the MIRA antigens, annotated TCRs were analysed further at the level of specific ORF or position within ORF. Breadth was defined as the number of annotated unique rearrangements divided by the total number of unique productive rearrangements, and depth was defined as the summed frequency of the annotated unique rearrangements. TCR breadth was compared between groups using two-sided Wilcoxon rank-sum tests. Drawn from immuneACCESS, this table holds only the in-frame rearrangements with V and J called that TCRdb kept. Clones are partly lost; checked studies trace under half to an unresolved V gene and leave the rest unexplained. V and J calls and clone size are as listed in that table; D and trimming were resolved from the DNA. The sample records about 350,000 clones, about 89% of which are singletons. The leading ten clones occupy approximately 4.5% of the sample.

The treatment or condition label here, explained by the study, means: around 19 received Ad26.COV2.S at low or high dose, single or two shots; several received placebo; per-sample allocation not given. Repertoires of vaccine and placebo recipients were sequenced from samples collected on day 63 after the first injection. Between 29 July and 7 August 2020, Cohort 1b enrolled about two dozen adults aged 18-55 years at one site in Boston, USA. Ad26.COV2.S consisted of a replication-incompetent adenovirus type 26 vector by which a prefusion-stabilized SARS-CoV-2 spike protein from the original Wuhan strain was expressed.

The origin of this receptor is a person between 18 and 59 years old who received the Ad26.COV2.S COVID-19 vaccine or a placebo. This chain joins TRBV4-1 to TRBJ1-5, with 8 bases in between that match TRBD1. Specimen: peripheral blood, collected in a trial of Ad26.COV2.S vaccine versus placebo. The CDR3 sequence is CASSPLDRDTQPQHF. The sequenced DNA: TGCGCCAGCAGCCCGTTGGACAGGGATACTCAGCCCCAGCATTTT.